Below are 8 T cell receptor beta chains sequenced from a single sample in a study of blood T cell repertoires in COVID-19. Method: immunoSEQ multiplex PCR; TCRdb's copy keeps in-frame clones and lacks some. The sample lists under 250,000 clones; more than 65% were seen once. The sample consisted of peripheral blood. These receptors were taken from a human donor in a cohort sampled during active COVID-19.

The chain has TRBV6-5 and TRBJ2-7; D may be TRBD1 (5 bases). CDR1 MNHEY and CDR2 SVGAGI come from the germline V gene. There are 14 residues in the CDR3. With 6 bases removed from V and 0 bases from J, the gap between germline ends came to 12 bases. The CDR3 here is CASSATGNSYEQYF. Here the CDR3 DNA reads TGTGCCAGCAGCGCAACAGGTAACTCCTACGAGCAGTACTTC.

CDR3 sequence: CASSQADRANYGYTF. In DNA, the CDR3 is TGTGCCAGCAGCCAAGCGGACAGGGCTAACTATGGCTACACCTTC. This chain joins TRBV4-2 and TRBJ1-2; 8 bases are a match to TRBD1. The length of the CDR3 is 15 residues. Germline lookup yields CDR1 LGHNA and CDR2 YNFKEQ. The V segment lost 1 base and the J segment 0 bases; nucleotides outside the gene matches: 1.

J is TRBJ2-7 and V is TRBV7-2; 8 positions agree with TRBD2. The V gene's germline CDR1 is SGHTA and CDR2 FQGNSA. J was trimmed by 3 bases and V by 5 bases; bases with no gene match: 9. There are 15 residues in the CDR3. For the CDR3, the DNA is TGTGCCAGCAGCCCCGCCTGGACTAGCAGCTACGAGCAGTACTTC. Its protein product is CASSPAWTSSYEQYF.

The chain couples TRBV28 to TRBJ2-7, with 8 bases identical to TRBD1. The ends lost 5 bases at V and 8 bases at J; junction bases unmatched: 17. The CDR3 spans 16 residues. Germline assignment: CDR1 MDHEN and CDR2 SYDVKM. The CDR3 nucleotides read TGTGCCAGCAGTGGACCGGGACAGGCCGGTCGCGGACAGCAGTACTTC. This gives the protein CASSGPGQAGRGQQYF.

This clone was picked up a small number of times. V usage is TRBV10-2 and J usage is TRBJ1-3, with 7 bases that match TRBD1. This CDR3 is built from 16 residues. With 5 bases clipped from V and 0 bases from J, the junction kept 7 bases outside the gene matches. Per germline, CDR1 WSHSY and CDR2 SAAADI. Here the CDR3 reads CASSLTGRSSGNTIYF. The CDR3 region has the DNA TGCGCCAGCAGTCTGACAGGGAGGTCCTCTGGAAACACCATATATTTT.

The CDR3 protein is CSASESTNQPQHF. CDR3 DNA sequence: TGCAGTGCTAGTGAGTCAACTAATCAGCCCCAGCATTTT. J is TRBJ1-5 and V is TRBV20-1, with D hard to call. This CDR3 has 13 residues. Germline CDR1 DFQATT, CDR2 SNEGSKA (reference sequence). V shed 3 bases and J shed 4 bases, with 10 bases lying between them.

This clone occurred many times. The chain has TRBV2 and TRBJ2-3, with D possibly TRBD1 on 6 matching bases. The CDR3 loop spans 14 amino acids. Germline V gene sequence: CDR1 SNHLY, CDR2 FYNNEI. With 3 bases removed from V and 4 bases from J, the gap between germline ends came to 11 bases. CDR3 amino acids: CASSDRGSADTQYF. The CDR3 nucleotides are TGTGCCAGCAGTGACAGGGGAAGCGCAGATACGCAGTATTTT.

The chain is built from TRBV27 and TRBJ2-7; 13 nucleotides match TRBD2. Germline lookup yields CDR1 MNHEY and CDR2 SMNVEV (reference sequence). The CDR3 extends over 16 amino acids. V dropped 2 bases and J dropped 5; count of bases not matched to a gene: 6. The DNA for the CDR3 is TGTGCCAGCAGTTTAATACTAGCGGGAGGGCCAAACGAGCAGTACTTC. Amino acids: CASSLILAGGPNEQYF.